Reported below is one T cell receptor beta chain. Its cognate antigen has yet to be identified. No qualities accompany the bases; no much larger clone lies one base away. This sample stems from a study of T cells in narcolepsy (dated by TCRdb to the late 2010s). Background on the whole study: Healthy control donors were enrolled in the study alongside patients who had narcolepsy type 1 or type 2 (NT1, NT2). The study used TCR Vbeta sequencing to track clonotypes in blood and CSF while looking for autoreactive T cells in narcolepsy patients that target self-antigens of hypocretin neurons (hypocretin, TRIB2). Overall study results and their limits: Patients and controls had comparable numbers of sequenced blood memory CD4+ clonotypes, averaging about 40,000 and 33,000, respectively. Plots comparing CSF and blood CD4+ T cell clonotypes from the same patient highlighted HCRT-specific and TRIB2-specific autoreactive clonotypes. Autoreactive clonotypes were reported to be detected serially in the blood of the same patients and of different patients, but not in the blood of healthy controls. Certain blood memory CD4+ repertoires from patients and controls had no sequences that matched autoreactive T cell clones.

For TCR Vbeta sequencing, memory CD4+ T cells were sorted ex vivo from the peripheral blood of narcolepsy patients and healthy controls. The germline ends are 17 bases apart after V is trimmed by 2 bases and J by 9 bases. In the germline V gene (reference sequence), CDR1 corresponds to MNHEY and CDR2 to SMNVEV. The CDR3 covers 15 residues, taking in both the cysteine and the phenylalanine. The CDR3 DNA has 45 bases and is translated from base 1. Receptor amplification or capture employed the immunoSEQ multiplex PCR assay. The table was pulled from immuneACCESS by TCRdb, which kept in-frame rearrangements only. Such tables lose some clones; where checked, under half of the loss comes from unresolved V genes, and the rest has no known cause. The sample has tens of thousands of clones on record, 84% of them singletons. The top ten hold approximately 1.3% of the sample.

The clonotype originates from a human donor with narcolepsy. Sequencing was performed on CD45RA- memory CD4+ T cells from PBMCs. According to the study, the label for this sample's cell subset or site signals: memory T cells sorted ex vivo from peripheral blood. The rearrangement joined TRBV27 to TRBJ2-1; a weak D assignment points to TRBD2 (5 bases agree). The CDR3 protein is CASSLVSGLRGEQFF. The DNA sequence reads TGTGCCAGCAGTTTAGTGTCCGGGCTTCGGGGTGAGCAGTTCTTC.